This T cell receptor beta chain was captured by sequencing in a study of T cell responses to AZD1222 COVID-19 vaccine. Pooling covered second doses at about 4 or about 12 weeks. The study's findings and limits: The donor cohort was predominantly white British with a female majority, and clonal diversity may have been underestimated.

CDR1 is SGDLS, CDR2 YYNGEE, per germline. The CDR3 length is 15 residues. The ends were cut back, 0 bases at V and 5 bases at J, with 14 bases in the middle. This clone was counted a single time. The antigen is undetermined. Repertoires were generated with immunoSEQ multiplex PCR, while TCRdb's copy carries only in-frame clones and drops some. The sample has about 120,000 clones, roughly 92% seen once. The chain employs TRBV9 and TRBJ1-1; D is uncertain. The TCR was taken from an adult who received the AZD1222 COVID-19 vaccine. The sample here was peripheral blood, taken 28 days after the second AZD1222 dose. CDR3 amino acids: CASSVGHSGRTEAFF. CDR3 coding DNA: TGTGCCAGCAGCGTAGGACATAGTGGTCGGACTGAAGCTTTCTTT.